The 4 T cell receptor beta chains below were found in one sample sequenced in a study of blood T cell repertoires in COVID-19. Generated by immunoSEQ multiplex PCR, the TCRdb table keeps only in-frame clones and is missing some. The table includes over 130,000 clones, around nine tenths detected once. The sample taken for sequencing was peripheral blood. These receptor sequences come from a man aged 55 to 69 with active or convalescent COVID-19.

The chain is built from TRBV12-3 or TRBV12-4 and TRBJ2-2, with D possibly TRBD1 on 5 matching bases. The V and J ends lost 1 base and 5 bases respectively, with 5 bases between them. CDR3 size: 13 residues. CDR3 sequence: CASSLGQTGELFF. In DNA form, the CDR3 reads TGTGCCAGCAGTTTAGGACAGACCGGGGAGCTGTTTTTT.

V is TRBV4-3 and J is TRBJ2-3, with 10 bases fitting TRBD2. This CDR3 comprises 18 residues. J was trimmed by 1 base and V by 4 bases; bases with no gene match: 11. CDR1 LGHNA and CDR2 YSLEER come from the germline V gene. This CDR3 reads CASSPGTSATRGTDTQYF. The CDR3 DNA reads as TGCGCCAGCAGCCCTGGGACTAGCGCGACGAGGGGCACAGATACGCAGTATTTT.

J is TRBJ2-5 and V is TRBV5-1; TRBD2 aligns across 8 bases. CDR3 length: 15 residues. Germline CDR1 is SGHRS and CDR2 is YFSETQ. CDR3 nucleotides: TGCCCCACCAGCGACGGGGGGGGCCCCCAAGAGACCCAGTACTTC. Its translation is CPTSDGGGPQETQYF.

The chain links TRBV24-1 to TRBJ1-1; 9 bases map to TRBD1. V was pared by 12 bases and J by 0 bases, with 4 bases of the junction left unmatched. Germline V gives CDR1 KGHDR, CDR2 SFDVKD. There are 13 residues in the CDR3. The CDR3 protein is CAVQGALNTEAFF. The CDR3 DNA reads TGTGCCGTACAGGGGGCTTTGAACACTGAAGCTTTCTTT.